This paragraph covers one T cell receptor (beta chain) sequence. These data come from a study of T cell repertoires in ileal Crohn's disease. About the study: All patients had surgery for stricturing (approximately 60%) or penetrating (around 39%) disease.

The method was immunoSEQ multiplex PCR; TCRdb's version includes in-frame clones alone and lacks a portion of them. The repertoire includes approximately 29,000 clones, roughly 81% of them detected once, and around 5.4% sits in the top ten. Sequencing was performed on ileal tissue. The sequence derives from an adult with Crohn's disease.

The CDR3 nucleotides are TGCGCCAGCAGGTCGGACAGGGATAATGAAAAACTGTTTTTT. Translated, it gives CASRSDRDNEKLFF. V gene TRBV5-1 combines with J gene TRBJ1-4; TRBD1 matches at 8 bases. This CDR3 comprises 14 residues. With 5 bases clipped from V and 4 bases from J, the junction kept 4 bases outside the gene matches. From germline, CDR1 is SGHRS and CDR2 YFSETQ. The variable domain in full, completed from reference TRBV5-1 and TRBJ1-4, reads KAGVTQTPRYLIKTRGQQVTLSCSPISGHRSVSWYQQTPGQGLQFLFEYFSETQRNKGNFPGRFSGRQFSNSRSEMNVSTLELGDSALYLCASRSDRDNEKLFFGSGTQLSVL.